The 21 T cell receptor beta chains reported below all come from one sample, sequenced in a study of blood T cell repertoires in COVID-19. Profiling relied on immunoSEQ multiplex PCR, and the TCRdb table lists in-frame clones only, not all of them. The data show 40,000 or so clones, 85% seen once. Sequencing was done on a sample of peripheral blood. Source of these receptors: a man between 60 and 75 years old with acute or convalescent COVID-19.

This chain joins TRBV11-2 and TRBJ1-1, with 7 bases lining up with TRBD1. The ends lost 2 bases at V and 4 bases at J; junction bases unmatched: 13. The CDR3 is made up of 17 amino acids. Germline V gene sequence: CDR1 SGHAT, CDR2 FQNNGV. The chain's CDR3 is CASSLPMGDRRTTEAFF. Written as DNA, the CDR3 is TGTGCCAGCAGCTTACCTATGGGGGACAGAAGAACCACTGAAGCTTTCTTT.

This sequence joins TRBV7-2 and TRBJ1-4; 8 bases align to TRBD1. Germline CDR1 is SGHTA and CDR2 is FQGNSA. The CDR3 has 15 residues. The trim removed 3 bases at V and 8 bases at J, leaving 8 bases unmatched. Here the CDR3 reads CASSFVGQGVEKLFF. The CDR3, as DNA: TGTGCCAGCAGCTTCGTCGGACAGGGAGTGGAAAAACTGTTTTTT.

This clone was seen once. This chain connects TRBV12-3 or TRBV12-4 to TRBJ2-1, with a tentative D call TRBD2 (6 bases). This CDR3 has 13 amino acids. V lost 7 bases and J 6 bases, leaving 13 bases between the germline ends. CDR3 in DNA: TGTGCCAGCATTCACTCCGGGGGCAATGAGCAGTTCTTC. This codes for CASIHSGGNEQFF.

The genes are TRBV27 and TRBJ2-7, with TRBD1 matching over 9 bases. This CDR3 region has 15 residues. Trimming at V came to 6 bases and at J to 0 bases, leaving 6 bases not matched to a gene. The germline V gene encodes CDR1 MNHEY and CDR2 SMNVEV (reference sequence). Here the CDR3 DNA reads TGTGCCAGCAGAGGGGACAGGGAGGGCTCCTACGAGCAGTACTTC. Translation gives CASRGDREGSYEQYF.

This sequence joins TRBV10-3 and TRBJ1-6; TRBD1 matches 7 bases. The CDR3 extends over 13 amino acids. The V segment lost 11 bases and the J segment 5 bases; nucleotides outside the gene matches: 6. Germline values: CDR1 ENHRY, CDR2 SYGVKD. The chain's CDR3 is CAAKGQNNSPLHF. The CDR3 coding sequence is TGTGCCGCCAAGGGACAGAATAATTCACCCCTCCACTTT.

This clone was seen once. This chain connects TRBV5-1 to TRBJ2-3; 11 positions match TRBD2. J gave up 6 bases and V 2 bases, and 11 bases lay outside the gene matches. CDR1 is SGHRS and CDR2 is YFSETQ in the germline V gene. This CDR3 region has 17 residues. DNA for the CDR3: TGCGCCAGCAGCTTTTATTTAGCGGGGGGGCCTGGTGATACGCAGTATTTT. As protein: CASSFYLAGGPGDTQYF.

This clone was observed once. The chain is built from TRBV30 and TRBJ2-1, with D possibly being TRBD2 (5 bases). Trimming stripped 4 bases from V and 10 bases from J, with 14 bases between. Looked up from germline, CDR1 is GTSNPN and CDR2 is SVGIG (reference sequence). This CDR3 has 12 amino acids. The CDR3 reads CAWKTNSDEQFF. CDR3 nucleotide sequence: TGTGCCTGGAAAACGAATAGCGACGAGCAGTTCTTC.

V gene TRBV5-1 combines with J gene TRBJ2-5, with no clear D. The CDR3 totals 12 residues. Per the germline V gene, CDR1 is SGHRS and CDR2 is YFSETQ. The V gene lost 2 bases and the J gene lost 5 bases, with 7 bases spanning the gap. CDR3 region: CASSFSPETQYF. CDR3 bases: TGCGCCAGCAGCTTCAGTCCGGAGACCCAGTACTTC.

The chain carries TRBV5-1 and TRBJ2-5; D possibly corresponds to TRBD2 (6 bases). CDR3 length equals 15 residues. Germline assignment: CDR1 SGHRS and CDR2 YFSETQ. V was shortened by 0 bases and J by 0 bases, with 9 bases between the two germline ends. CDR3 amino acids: CASSLAGTYQETQYF. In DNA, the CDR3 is TGCGCCAGCAGCTTGGCCGGGACTTACCAAGAGACCCAGTACTTC.

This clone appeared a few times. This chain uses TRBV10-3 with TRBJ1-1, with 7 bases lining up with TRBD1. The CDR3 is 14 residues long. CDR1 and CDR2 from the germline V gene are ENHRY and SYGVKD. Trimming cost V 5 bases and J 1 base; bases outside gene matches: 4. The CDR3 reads CAISRQGPNTEAFF. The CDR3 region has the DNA TGTGCCATCAGTCGACAGGGCCCGAACACTGAAGCTTTCTTT.

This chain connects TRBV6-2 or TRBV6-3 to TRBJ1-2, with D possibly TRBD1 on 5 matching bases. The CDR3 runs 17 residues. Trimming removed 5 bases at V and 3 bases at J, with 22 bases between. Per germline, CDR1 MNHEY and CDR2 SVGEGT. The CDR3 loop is CASSQPPPNAGHYGYTF. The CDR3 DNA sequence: TGTGCCAGCAGTCAGCCCCCCCCGAATGCGGGACACTATGGCTACACCTTC.

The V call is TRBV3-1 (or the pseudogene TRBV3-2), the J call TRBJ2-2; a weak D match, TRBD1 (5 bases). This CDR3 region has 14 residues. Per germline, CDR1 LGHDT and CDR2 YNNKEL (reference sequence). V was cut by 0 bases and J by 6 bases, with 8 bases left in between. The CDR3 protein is CASSQEGRSGELFF. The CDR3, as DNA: TGTGCCAGCAGCCAAGAGGGGCGTTCCGGGGAGCTGTTTTTT.

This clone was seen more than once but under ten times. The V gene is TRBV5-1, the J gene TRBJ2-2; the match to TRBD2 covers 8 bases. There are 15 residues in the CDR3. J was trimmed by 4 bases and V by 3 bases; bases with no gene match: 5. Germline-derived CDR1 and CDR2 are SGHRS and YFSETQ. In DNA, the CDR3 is TGCGCCAGCAGCTCGAGCGGGAGCCCCACCGGGGAGCTGTTTTTT. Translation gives CASSSSGSPTGELFF. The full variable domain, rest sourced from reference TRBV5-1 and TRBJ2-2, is KAGVTQTPRYLIKTRGQQVTLSCSPISGHRSVSWYQQTPGQGLQFLFEYFSETQRNKGNFPGRFSGRQFSNSRSEMNVSTLELGDSALYLCASSSSGSPTGELFFGEGSRLTVL.

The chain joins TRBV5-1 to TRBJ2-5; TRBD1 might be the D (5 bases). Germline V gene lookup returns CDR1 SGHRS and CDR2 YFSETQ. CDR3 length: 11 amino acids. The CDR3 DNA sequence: TGCGCGGCCAGGGTGGGGGAGACCCAGTACTTC. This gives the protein CAARVGETQYF.

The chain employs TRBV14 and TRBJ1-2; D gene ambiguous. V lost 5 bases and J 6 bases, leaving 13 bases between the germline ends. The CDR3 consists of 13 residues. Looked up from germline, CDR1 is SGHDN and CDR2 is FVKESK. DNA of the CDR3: TGTGCCAGCAGCTTCAGTCCCTCCGATGGCTACACCTTC. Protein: CASSFSPSDGYTF.

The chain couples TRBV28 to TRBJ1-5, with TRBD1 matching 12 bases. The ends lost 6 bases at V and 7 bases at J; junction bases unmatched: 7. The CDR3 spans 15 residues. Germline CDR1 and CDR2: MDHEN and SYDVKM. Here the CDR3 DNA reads TGTGCCAGCAGCCCCCGGGACAGGGGGCGGCAGCCCCAGCATTTT. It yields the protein CASSPRDRGRQPQHF.

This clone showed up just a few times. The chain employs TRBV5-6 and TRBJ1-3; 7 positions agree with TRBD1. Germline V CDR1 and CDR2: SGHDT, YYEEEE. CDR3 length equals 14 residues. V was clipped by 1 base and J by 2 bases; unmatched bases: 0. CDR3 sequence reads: CASSLRGPGNTIYF. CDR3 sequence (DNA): TGTGCCAGCAGCTTGAGGGGGCCTGGAAACACCATATATTTT.

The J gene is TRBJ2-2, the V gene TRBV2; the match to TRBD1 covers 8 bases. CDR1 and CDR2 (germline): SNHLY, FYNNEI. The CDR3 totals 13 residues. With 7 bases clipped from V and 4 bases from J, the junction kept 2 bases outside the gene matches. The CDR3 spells CASNDRGTGELFF. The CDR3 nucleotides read TGTGCCAGCAACGACAGGGGCACCGGGGAGCTGTTTTTT. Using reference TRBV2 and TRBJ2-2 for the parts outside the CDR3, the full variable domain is EPEVTQTPSHQVTQMGQEVILRCVPISNHLYFYWYRQILGQKVEFLVSFYNNEISEKSEIFDDQFSVERPDGSNFTLKIRSTKLEDSAMYFCASNDRGTGELFFGEGSRLTVL.

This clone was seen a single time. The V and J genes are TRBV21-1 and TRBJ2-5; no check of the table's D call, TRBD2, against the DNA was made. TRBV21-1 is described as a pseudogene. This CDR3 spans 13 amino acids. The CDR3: CASSKNLAGTQYF. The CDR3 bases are TGTGCCAGCAGCAAGAACCTAGCGGGGACCCAGTACTTC.

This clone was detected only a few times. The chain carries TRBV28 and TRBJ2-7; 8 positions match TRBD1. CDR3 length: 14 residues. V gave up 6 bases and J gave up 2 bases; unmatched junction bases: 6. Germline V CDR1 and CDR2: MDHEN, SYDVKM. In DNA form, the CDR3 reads TGTGCCAGCAGAAAAATCAGGGGGCCCTACGAGCAGTACTTC. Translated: CASRKIRGPYEQYF. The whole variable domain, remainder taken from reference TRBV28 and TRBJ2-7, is DVKVTQSSRYLVKRTGEKVFLECVQDMDHENMFWYRQDPGLGLRLIYFSYDVKMKEKGDIPEGYSVSREKKERFSLILESASTNQTSMYLCASRKIRGPYEQYFGPGTRLTVT.

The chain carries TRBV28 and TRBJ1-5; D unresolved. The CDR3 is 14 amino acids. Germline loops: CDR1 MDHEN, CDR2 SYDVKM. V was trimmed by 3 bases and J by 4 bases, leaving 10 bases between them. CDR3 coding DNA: TGTGCCAGCAGTTTGACAAAAGCAAATCAGCCCCAGCATTTT. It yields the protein CASSLTKANQPQHF. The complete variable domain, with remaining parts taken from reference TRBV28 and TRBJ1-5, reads DVKVTQSSRYLVKRTGEKVFLECVQDMDHENMFWYRQDPGLGLRLIYFSYDVKMKEKGDIPEGYSVSREKKERFSLILESASTNQTSMYLCASSLTKANQPQHFGDGTRLSIL.